This TCR beta chain originates from a study of blood T cell repertoires in COVID-19. The V end lost 7 bases, the J end lost 4 bases, and 14 bases lay between the germline ends. The CDR3 length is 14 residues. CDR1 and CDR2 (germline): MDHEN, SYDVKM. Using immunoSEQ multiplex PCR, the repertoire was profiled, and TCRdb retains in-frame clones only, with some absent. This sample has about 47,000 clones, with 88% found just once. This clonotype was obtained from a human donor with active COVID-19. The donor label of this sample is uncertain. J is TRBJ1-3 and V is TRBV28; TRBD1 is a possible D gene (5 bases). Sequenced material: peripheral blood. As DNA, the CDR3 is TGTGCCAGCATAGGCCAGGGAAAAGGAAACACCATATATTTT. It encodes CASIGQGKGNTIYF.